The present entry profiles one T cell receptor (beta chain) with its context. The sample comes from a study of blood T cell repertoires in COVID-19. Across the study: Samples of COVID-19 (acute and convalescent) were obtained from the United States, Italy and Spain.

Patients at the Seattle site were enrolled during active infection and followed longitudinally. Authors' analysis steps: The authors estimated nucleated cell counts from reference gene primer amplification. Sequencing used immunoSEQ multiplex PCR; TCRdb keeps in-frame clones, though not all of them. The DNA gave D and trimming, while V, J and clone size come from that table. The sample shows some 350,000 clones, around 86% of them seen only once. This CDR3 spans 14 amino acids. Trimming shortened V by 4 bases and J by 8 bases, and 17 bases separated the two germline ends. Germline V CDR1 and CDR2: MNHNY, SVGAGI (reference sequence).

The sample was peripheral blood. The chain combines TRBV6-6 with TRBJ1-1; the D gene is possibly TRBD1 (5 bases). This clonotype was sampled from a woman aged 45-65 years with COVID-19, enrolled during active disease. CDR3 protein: CASSSVGTAFEAFF. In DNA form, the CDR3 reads TGTGCCAGCAGTTCAGTAGGGACTGCTTTCGAAGCTTTCTTT.